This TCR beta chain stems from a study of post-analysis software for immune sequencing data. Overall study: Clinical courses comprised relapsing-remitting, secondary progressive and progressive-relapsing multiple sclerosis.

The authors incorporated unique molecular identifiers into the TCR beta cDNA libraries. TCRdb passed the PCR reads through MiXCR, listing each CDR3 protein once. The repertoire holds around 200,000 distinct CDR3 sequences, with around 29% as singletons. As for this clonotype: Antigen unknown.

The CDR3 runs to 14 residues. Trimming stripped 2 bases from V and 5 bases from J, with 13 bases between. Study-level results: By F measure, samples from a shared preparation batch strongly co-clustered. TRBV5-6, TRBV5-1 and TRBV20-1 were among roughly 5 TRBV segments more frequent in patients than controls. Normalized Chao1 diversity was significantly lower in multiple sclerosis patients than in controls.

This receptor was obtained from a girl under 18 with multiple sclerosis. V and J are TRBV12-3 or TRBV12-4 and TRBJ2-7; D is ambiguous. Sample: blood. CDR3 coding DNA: TGTGCCAGCAGTTTACTGGTGGCAGGACACGAGCAGTACTTC. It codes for CASSLLVAGHEQYF.